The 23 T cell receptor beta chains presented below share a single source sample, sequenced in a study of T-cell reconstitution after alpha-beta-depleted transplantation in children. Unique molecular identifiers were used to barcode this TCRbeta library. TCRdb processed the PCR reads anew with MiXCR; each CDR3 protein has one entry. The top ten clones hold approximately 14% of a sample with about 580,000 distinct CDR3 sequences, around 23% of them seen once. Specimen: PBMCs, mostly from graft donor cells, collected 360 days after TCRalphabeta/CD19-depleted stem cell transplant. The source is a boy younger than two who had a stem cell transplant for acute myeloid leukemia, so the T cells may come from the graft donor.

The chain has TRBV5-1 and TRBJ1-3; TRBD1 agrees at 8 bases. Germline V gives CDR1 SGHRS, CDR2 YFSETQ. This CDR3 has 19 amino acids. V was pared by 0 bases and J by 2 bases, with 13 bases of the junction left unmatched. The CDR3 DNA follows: TGCGCCAGCAGCTTGGCCACTAACTACTCGACAGGGGCTGGAAACACCATATATTTT. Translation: CASSLATNYSTGAGNTIYF.

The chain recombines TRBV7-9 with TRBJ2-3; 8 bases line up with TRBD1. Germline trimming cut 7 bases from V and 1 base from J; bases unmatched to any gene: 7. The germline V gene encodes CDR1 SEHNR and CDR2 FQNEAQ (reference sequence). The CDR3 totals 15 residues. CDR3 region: CASTQGARGTDTQYF. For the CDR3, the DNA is TGTGCCAGCACTCAGGGGGCGAGGGGCACAGATACGCAGTATTTT.

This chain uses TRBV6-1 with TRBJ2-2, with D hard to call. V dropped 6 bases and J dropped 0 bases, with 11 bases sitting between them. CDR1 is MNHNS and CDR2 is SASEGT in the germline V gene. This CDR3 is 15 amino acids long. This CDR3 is CASSHDGANTGELFF. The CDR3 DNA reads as TGTGCCAGCAGCCACGACGGCGCGAACACCGGGGAGCTGTTTTTT.

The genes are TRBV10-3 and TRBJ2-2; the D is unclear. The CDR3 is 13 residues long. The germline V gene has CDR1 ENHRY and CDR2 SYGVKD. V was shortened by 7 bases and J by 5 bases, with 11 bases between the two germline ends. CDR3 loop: CAIMTDQTGELFF. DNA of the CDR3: TGTGCCATCATGACGGACCAGACCGGGGAGCTGTTTTTT.

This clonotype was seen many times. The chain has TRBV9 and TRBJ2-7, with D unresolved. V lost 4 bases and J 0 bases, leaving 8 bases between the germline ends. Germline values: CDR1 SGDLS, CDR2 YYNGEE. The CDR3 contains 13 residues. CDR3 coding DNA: TGTGCCAGCAGCTCTAGGAGCTCCTACGAGCAGTACTTC. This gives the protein CASSSRSSYEQYF.

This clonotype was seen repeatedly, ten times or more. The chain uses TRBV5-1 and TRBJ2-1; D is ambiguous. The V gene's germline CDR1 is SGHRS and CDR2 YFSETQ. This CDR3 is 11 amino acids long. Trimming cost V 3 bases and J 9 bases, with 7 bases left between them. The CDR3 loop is CASSSGPEQFF. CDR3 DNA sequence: TGCGCCAGCAGCTCAGGACCTGAGCAGTTCTTC.

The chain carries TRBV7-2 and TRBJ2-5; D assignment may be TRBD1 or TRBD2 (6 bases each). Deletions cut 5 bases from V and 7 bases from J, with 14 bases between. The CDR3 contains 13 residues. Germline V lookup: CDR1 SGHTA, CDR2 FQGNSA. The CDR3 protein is CASSRRGDGTQYF. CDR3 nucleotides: TGTGCCAGCAGCAGGAGGGGGGATGGGACCCAGTACTTC.

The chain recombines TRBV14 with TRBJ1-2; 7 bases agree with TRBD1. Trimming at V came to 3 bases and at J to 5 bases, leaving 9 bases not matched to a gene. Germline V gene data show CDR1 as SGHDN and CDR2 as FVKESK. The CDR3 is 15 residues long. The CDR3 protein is CASSHGTGRGYGYTF. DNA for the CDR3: TGTGCCAGCAGCCACGGGACCGGCAGGGGGTATGGCTACACCTTC.

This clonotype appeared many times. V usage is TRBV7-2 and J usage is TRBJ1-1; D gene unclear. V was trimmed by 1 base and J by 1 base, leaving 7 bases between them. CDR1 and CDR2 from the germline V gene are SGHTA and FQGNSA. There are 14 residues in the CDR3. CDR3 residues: CASSLGPKNTEAFF. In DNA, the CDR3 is TGTGCCAGCAGCTTAGGTCCGAAGAACACTGAAGCTTTCTTT.

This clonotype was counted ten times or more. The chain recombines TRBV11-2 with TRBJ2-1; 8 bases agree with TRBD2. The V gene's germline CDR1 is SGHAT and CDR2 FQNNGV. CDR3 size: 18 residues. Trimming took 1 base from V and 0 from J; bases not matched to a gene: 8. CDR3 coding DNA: TGTGCCAGCAGCTTAGTGTTGGGTCGGGGGGGCTCCTACAATGAGCAGTTCTTC. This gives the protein CASSLVLGRGGSYNEQFF.

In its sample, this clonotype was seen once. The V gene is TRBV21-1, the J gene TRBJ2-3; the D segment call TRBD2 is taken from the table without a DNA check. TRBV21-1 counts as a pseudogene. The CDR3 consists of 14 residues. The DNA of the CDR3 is TGTGCCAGCAGCAGGGCTAGCGGCACAGATACGCAGTATTTT. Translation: CASSRASGTDTQYF.

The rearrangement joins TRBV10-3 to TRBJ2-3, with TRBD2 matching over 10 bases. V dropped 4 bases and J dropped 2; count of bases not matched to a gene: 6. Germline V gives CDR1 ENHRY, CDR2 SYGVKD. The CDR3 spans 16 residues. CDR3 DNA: TGTGCCATCAGTGCGGTAGCGGGGGGCAACACAGATACGCAGTATTTT. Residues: CAISAVAGGNTDTQYF.

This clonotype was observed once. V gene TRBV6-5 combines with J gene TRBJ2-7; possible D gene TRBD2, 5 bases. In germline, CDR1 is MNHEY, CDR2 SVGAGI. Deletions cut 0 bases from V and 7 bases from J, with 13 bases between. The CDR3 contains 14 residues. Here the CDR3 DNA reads TGTGCCAGCAGTTACTCGATGGGAACGGGGGAGCAGTACGTC. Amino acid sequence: CASSYSMGTGEQYV.

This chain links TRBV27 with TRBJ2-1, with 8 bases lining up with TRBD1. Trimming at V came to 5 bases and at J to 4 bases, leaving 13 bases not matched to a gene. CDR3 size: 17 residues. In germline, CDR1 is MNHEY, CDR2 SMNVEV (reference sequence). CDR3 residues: CASSPIPGQVLYNEQFF. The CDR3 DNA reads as TGTGCCAGCAGTCCCATACCGGGACAGGTTCTATACAATGAGCAGTTCTTC.

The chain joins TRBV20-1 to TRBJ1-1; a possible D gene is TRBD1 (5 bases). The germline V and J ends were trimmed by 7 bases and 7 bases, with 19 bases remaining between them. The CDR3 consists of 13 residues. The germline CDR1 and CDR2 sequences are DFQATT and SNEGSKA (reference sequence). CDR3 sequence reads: CSVRTGGTGEAFF. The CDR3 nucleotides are TGCAGTGTAAGAACAGGAGGGACGGGTGAAGCTTTCTTT.

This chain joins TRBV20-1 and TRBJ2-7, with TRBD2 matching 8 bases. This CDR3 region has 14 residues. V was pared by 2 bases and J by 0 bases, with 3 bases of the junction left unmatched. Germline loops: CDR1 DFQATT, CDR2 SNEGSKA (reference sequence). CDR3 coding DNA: TGCAGTGCTAGACAGCGGGGGCGCTCCTACGAGCAGTACGTC. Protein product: CSARQRGRSYEQYV.

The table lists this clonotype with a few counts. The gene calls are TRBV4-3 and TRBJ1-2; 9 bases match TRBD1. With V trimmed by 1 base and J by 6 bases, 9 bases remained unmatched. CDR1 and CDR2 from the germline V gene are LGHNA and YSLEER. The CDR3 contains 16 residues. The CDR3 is CASSQGTADRGHGYTF. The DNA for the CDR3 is TGCGCCAGCAGCCAAGGCACGGCGGACAGGGGACATGGCTACACCTTC.

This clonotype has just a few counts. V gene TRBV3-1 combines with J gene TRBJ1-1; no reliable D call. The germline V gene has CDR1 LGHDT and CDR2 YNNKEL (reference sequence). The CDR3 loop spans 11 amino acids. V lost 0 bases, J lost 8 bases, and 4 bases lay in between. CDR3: CASSQEGEAFF. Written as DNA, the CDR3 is TGTGCCAGCAGCCAAGAGGGGGAAGCTTTCTTT.

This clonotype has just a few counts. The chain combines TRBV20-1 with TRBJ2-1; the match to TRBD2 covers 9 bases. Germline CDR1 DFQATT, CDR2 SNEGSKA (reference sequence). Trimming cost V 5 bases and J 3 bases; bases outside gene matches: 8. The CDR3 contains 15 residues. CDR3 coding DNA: TGCAGTGCTTGCTCTAGCGGGGATCTCTACAATGAGCAGTTCTTC. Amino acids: CSACSSGDLYNEQFF.

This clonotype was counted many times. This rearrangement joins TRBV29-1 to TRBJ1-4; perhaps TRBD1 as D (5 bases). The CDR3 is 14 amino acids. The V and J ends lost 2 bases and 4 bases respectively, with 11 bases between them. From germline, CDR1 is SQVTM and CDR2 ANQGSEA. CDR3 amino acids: CSVEHKGLNEKLFF. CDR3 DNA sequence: TGCAGCGTTGAACATAAGGGGCTTAATGAAAAACTGTTTTTT.

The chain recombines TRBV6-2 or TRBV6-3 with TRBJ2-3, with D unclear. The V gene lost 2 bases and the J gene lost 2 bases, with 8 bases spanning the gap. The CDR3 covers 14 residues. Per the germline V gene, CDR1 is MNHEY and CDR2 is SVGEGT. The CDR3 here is CASSYDGYTDTQYF. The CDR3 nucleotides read TGTGCCAGCAGTTACGATGGTTACACAGATACGCAGTATTTT.

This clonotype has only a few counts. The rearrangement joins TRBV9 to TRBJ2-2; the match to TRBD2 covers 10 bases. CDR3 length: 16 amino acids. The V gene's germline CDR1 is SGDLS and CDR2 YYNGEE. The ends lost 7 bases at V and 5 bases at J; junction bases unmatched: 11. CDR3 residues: CASATGTSVGTGELFF. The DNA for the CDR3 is TGTGCCAGCGCGACTGGGACTAGCGTTGGGACCGGGGAGCTGTTTTTT. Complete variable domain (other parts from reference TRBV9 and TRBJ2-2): DSGVTQTPKHLITATGQRVTLRCSPRSGDLSVYWYQQSLDQGLQFLIQYYNGEERAKGNILERFSAQQFPDLHSELNLSSLELGDSALYFCASATGTSVGTGELFFGEGSRLTVL.

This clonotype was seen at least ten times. The chain's CDR3 is CASSFAGAEQFF. CDR3 nucleotide sequence: TGTGCCAGCAGCTTTGCGGGGGCTGAGCAGTTCTTC. The V gene is TRBV7-9, the J gene TRBJ2-1, with D possibly being TRBD2 (7 bases). Germline V lookup: CDR1 SEHNR, CDR2 FQNEAQ (reference sequence). The CDR3 consists of 12 residues. With 3 bases removed from V and 9 bases from J, the gap between germline ends came to 9 bases.